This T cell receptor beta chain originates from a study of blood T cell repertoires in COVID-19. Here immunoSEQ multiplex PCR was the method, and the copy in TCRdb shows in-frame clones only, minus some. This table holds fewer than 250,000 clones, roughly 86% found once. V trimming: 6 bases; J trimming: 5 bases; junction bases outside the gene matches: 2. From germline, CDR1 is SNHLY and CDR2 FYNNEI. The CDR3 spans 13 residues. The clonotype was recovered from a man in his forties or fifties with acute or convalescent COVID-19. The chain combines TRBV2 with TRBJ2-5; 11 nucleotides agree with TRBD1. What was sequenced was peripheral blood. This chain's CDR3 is CASSRDRGETQYF. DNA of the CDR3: TGTGCCAGCAGCCGGGACAGGGGGGAGACCCAGTACTTC.